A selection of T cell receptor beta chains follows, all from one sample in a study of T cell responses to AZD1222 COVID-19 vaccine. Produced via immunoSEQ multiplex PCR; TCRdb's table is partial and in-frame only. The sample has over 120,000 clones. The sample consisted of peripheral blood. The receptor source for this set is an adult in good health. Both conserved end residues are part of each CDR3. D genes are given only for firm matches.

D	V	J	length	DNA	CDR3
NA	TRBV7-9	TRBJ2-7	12	TGTGCCAGCAGCTTCAGGGACTACGAGCAGTACTTC	CASSFRDYEQYF
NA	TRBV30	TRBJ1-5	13	TGTGCCTGGGGTGGGGATAGCAATCAGCCCCAGCATTTT	CAWGGDSNQPQHF
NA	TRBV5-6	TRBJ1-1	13	TGTGCCAGCAGCTTGGGCGTGGTAAGGAACGCTTTCTTT	CASSLGVVRNAFF
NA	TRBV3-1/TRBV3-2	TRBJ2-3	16	TGTGCCAGCAGCCAAGATCCCGGGGGCCGCACAGATACGCAGTATTTT	CASSQDPGGRTDTQYF
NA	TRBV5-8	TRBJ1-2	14	TGTGCCAGCAGCTTGGCCGAGGGGGTTTATGGCTACACCTTC	CASSLAEGVYGYTF
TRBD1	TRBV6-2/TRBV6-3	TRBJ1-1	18	TGTGCCAGCAGTTACTCGGTTTACCGGACAGGGCCGAACACTGAAGCTTTCTTT	CASSYSVYRTGPNTEAFF
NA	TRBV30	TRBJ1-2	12	TGTGCCTGGAGTGGGACAGTATATGGCTACACCTTC	CAWSGTVYGYTF
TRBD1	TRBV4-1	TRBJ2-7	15	TGCGCCAGCAGCCTAACGACAGGGGTAGGGTACGAGCAGTACTTC	CASSLTTGVGYEQYF
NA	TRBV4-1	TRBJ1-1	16	TGCGCCAGCAGCCAAGGGTGGGGTCCAGGCGGGACTGAAGCTTTCTTT	CASSQGWGPGGTEAFF
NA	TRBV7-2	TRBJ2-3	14	TGTGCCAGCAGCTTATCGCTAGCAGGGGATACGCAGTATTTT	CASSLSLAGDTQYF
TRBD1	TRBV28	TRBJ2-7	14	TGTGCCAGCAGGGACAGGGCTTATTCCTACGAGCAGTACTTC	CASRDRAYSYEQYF
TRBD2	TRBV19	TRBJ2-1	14	TGTGCCAGTAGTAATAGCGGGGGGGCCCACGAGCAGTTCTTC	CASSNSGGAHEQFF
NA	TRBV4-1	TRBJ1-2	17	TGCGCCAGCAGCCAAGATCAGACAGTAATACGAGGTAGTGGCTACACCTTC	CASSQDQTVIRGSGYTF
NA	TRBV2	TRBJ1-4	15	TGTGCCAGCAGTGAAGGATCGTCGACTAATGAAAAACTGTTTTTT	CASSEGSSTNEKLFF
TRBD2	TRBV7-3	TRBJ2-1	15	TGTGCCAGCAGCTCTAGCGGGGGGGCATTCGTTGAGCAGTTCTTC	CASSSSGGAFVEQFF
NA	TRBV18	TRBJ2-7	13	TGTGCCAGCTCACCATCGCAGCTTGACGAGCAGTACTTC	CASSPSQLDEQYF
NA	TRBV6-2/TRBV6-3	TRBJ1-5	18	TGTGCCAGCAGTTACCCCGCCGACCCTTACAGGGCCGGTCAGCCCCAGCATTTT	CASSYPADPYRAGQPQHF
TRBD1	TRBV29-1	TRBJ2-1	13	TGCAGCGTTCCGGGACAGGGGTACAATGAGCAGTTCTTC	CSVPGQGYNEQFF
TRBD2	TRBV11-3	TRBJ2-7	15	TGTGCCAGCAGCCACGGGGGGTCTTCTTCCTACGAGCAGTACTTC	CASSHGGSSSYEQYF
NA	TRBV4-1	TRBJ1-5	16	TGCGCCAGCAGCCATTCCGCTGGGGGGGGCGGTCAGCCCCAGCATTTT	CASSHSAGGGGQPQHF
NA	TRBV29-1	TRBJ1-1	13	TGCAGCGTGACCTCTGGGGCCGGAACTGAAGCTTTCTTT	CSVTSGAGTEAFF
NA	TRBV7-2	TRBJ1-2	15	TGTGCCAGCAGCTTCCCCCACAGGGCGGACTATGGCTACACCTTC	CASSFPHRADYGYTF
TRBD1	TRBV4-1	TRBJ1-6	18	TGCGCCAGCAGCCAAGACAGACAGGGGCCCTCCTATAATTCACCCCTCCACTTT	CASSQDRQGPSYNSPLHF
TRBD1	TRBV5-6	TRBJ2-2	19	TGTGCCAGCAGCTCGACGGTCAGGGGGCCCAAAGCCCACACCGGGGAGCTGTTTTTT	CASSSTVRGPKAHTGELFF
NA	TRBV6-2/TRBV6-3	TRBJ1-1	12	TGTGCCAGCAGTTATAACCTGGTGGGGGCTTTCTTT	CASSYNLVGAFF